One T cell receptor beta chain is described in this entry. This record belongs to a study of T and B cells in COVID-19 patients. The CDR3 spans 20 residues. In germline, CDR1 is MGHRA, CDR2 YSYEKL. Germline trimming cut 3 bases from V and 1 base from J; bases unmatched to any gene: 12. BIOMED2 TRB-A/B primer pools were used in multiplex TRB PCR. TCRdb passed the multiplex PCR reads through MiXCR, listing each CDR3 protein once. The sample has some 8,400 distinct CDR3 sequences, 20% to 30% seen once. From blood, about 240-550 ng of genomic DNA served as TRB template. This TCR came from a human donor who had recovered from COVID-19. The chain combines TRBV4-1 with TRBJ2-3; 14 bases are shared with TRBD2. Sequenced sample: blood. In DNA form, the CDR3 reads TGCGCCAGCAGCCACCAAAGGGGGACTAGCGGGGGCCGACGCACAGATACGCAGTATTTT. Translation gives CASSHQRGTSGGRRTDTQYF.